The clone carrying this T cell receptor (beta chain) appeared a single time. This entry belongs to a study of blood T cell repertoires in COVID-19. J lost 7 bases, V lost 6 bases, and 7 bases had no gene match. The V gene's germline CDR1 is SGHRS and CDR2 YFSETQ. CDR3 size: 14 residues. Original processing notes: Quantification of nucleated cells was approximated via reference gene primer amplification. Produced via immunoSEQ multiplex PCR; TCRdb's table is partial and in-frame only. The V and J calls and clone size come from that table; D and trimming were worked out from the DNA. The table records about 270,000 clones, around 82% of them present only once.

The TCR sequence derives from a woman between 18 and 30 years old with acute or convalescent COVID-19. The gene calls are TRBV5-1 and TRBJ2-1; the match to TRBD2 covers 10 bases. Material: peripheral blood. CDR3 nucleotide sequence: TGCGCCAGCACGTCAGCGGGAGGGCGGAATGAGCAGTTCTTC. Protein: CASTSAGGRNEQFF.